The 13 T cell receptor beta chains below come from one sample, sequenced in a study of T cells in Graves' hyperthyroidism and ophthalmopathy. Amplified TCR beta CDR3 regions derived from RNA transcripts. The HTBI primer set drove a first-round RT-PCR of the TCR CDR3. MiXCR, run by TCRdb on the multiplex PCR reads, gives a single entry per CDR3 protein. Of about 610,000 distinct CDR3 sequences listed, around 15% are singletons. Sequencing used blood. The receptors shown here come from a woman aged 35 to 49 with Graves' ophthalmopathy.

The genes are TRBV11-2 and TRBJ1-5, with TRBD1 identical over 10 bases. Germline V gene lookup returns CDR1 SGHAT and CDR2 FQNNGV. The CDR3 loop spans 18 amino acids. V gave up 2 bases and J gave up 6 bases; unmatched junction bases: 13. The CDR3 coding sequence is TGTGCCAGCAGCTTATATGGTCCGGGGACAGGGGTTATTCAGCCCCAGCATTTT. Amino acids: CASSLYGPGTGVIQPQHF.

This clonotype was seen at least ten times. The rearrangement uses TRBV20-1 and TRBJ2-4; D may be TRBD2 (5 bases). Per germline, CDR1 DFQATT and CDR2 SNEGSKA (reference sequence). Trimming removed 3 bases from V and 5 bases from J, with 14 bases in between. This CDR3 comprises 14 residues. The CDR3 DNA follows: TGCAGTGCTAGCTGGACTTTGAGAGAAAACATTCAGTACTTC. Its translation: CSASWTLRENIQYF.

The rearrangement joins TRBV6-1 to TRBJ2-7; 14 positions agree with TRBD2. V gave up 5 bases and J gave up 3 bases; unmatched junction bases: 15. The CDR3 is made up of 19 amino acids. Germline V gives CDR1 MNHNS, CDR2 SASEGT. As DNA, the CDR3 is TGTGCCAGCAGTAAGGCGGGACTAGCGGGAGTAAGGAACGGCTACGAGCAGTACTTC. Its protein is CASSKAGLAGVRNGYEQYF.

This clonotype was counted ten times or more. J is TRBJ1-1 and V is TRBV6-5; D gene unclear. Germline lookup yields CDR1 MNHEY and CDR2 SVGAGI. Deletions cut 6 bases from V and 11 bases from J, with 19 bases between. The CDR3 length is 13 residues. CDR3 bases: TGTGCCAGCAGGCCTGACCCAACAGAACATGCTTTCTTT. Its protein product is CASRPDPTEHAFF.

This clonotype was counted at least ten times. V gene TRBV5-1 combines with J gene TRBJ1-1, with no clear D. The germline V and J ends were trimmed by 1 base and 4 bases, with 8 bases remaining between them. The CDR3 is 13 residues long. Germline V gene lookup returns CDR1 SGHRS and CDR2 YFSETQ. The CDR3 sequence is CASSLYGSTEAFF. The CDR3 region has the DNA TGCGCCAGCAGCTTGTACGGCTCCACTGAAGCTTTCTTT. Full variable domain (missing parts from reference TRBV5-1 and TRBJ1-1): KAGVTQTPRYLIKTRGQQVTLSCSPISGHRSVSWYQQTPGQGLQFLFEYFSETQRNKGNFPGRFSGRQFSNSRSEMNVSTLELGDSALYLCASSLYGSTEAFFGQGTRLTVV.

CDR3 protein: CSVERGMNTEAFF. The CDR3 DNA reads as TGCAGCGTTGAAAGAGGAATGAACACTGAAGCTTTCTTT. The chain is built from TRBV29-1 and TRBJ1-1; D is unclear. The ends were cut back, 2 bases at V and 0 bases at J, with 7 bases in the middle. CDR3 length: 13 amino acids. Germline V CDR1 and CDR2: SQVTM, ANQGSEA.

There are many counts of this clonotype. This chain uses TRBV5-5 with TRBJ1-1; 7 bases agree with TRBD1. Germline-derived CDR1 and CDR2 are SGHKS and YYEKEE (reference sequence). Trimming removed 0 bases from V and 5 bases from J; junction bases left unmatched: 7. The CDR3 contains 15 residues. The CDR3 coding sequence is TGTGCCAGCAGCTTGGAAGACAGGGTAACGACTGAAGCTTTCTTT. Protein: CASSLEDRVTTEAFF.

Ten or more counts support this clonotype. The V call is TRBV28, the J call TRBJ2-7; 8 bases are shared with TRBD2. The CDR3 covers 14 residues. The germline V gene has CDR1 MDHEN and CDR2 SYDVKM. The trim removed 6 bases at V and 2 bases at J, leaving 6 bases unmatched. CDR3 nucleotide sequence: TGTGCCAGCAGATCGGGACTAGTCCCCTACGAGCAGTACTTC. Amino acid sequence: CASRSGLVPYEQYF. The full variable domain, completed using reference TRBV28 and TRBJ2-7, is DVKVTQSSRYLVKRTGEKVFLECVQDMDHENMFWYRQDPGLGLRLIYFSYDVKMKEKGDIPEGYSVSREKKERFSLILESASTNQTSMYLCASRSGLVPYEQYFGPGTRLTVT.

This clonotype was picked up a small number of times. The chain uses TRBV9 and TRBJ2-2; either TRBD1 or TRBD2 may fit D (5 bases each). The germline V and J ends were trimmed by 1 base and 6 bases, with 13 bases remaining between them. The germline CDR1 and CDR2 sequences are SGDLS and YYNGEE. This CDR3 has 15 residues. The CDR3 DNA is TGTGCCAGCAGCGTAATAGGGGCGGGTGCCGGGGAGCTGTTTTTT. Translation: CASSVIGAGAGELFF.

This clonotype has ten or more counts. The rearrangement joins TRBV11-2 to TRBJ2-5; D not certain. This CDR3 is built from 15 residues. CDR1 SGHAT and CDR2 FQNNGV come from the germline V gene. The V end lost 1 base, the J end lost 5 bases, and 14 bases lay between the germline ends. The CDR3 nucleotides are TGTGCCAGCAGCTTAGTGGACGGAGTGGGGGAGACCCAGTACTTC. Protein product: CASSLVDGVGETQYF.

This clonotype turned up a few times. CDR3 nucleotides: TGTGCCAGCAGCGGATCCCCGGGACTAGCGGGAGAGACCCAGTACTTC. It encodes CASSGSPGLAGETQYF. V gene TRBV9 combines with J gene TRBJ2-5; TRBD2 agrees at 12 bases. Germline V gene lookup returns CDR1 SGDLS and CDR2 YYNGEE. The CDR3 is 16 amino acids. Germline trimming cut 3 bases from V and 4 bases from J; bases unmatched to any gene: 7.

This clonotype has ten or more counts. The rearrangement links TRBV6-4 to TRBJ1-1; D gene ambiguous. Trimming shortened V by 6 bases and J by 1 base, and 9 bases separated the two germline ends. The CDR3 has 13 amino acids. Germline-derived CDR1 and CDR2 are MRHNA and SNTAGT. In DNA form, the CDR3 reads TGTGCCAGCAGCCAAGAAGGGAACACTGAAGCTTTCTTT. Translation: CASSQEGNTEAFF.

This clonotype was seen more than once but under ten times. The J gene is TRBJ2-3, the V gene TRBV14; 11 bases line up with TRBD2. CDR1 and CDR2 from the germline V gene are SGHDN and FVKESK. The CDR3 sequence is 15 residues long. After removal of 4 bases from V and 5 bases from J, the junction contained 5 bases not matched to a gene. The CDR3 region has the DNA TGTGCCAGCAGCCCGGGACTAGCGGAAGGAGATACGCAGTATTTT. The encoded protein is CASSPGLAEGDTQYF.